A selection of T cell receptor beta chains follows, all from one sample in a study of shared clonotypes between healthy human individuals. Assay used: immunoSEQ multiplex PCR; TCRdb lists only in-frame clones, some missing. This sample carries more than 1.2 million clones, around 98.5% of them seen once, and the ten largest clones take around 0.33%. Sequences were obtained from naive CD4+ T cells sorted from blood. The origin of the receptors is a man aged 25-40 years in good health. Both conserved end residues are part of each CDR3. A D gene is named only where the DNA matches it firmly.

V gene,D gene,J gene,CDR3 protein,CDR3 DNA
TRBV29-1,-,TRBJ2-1,CSVVEMDLPTYNEQFF,TGCAGCGTAGTAGAGATGGACTTACCAACCTACAATGAGCAGTTCTTC
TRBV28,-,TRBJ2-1,CASSFLRYNEQFF,TGTGCCAGCAGTTTTTTGAGGTACAATGAGCAGTTCTTC
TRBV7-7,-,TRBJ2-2,CASSNTENTGELFF,TGTGCCAGCAGCAACACGGAGAACACCGGGGAGCTGTTTTTT
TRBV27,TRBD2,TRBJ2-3,CASSLLGLGLEISSSTDTQYF,TGTGCCAGCAGTTTATTAGGGTTAGGACTAGAGATTTCATCAAGCACAGATACGCAGTATTTT
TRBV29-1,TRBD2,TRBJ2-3,CSVDGVPSGATDTQYF,TGCAGCGTTGACGGAGTACCTAGCGGGGCCACAGATACGCAGTATTTT
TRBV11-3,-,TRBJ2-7,CASSPGGVEGYSYEQYF,TGTGCCAGCAGCCCCGGTGGGGTAGAAGGGTACTCCTACGAGCAGTACTTC
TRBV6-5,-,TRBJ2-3,CASAGTGSTDTQYF,TGTGCCAGCGCCGGGACGGGCAGCACAGATACGCAGTATTTT
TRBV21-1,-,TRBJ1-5,CASSKVGGQPQHF,TGTGCCAGCAGCAAAGTGGGGGGTCAGCCCCAGCATTTT
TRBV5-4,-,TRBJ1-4,CAPGRSPSDEKLFF,TGTGCCCCGGGGAGGAGTCCATCGGATGAAAAACTGTTTTTT
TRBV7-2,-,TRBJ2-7,CASSLGRAGYFVGEQYF,TGTGCCAGCAGCTTAGGTCGCGCAGGGTATTTTGTCGGCGAGCAGTACTTC
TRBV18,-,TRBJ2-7,CASSPGAPYEQYF,TGTGCCAGCTCACCCGGGGCCCCCTACGAGCAGTACTTC
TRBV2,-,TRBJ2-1,CASSEGGGYNEQFF,TGTGCCAGCAGTGAAGGGGGAGGCTACAATGAGCAGTTCTTC
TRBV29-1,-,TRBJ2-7,CSVFFAETYEQYF,TGCAGCGTTTTTTTTGCGGAAACCTACGAGCAGTACTTC
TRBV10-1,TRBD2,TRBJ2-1,CASSDRLAGGNEQFF,TGCGCCAGCAGTGATCGTCTAGCGGGAGGTAATGAGCAGTTCTTC
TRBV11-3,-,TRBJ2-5,CASSFGPRGTQYF,TGTGCCAGCAGCTTTGGCCCGAGGGGGACCCAGTACTTC
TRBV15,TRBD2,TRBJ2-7,CATSRDRLAGSYEQYF,TGTGCCACCAGCAGGGACCGACTAGCGGGCTCCTACGAGCAGTACTTC
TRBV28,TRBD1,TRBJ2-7,CASSLSGTGSFEQYF,TGTGCCAGCAGCCTCTCCGGGACAGGGTCATTCGAGCAGTACTTC
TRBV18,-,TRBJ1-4,CASSPQGRGPNEKLFF,TGTGCCAGCTCACCACAGGGGCGGGGACCTAATGAAAAACTGTTTTTT
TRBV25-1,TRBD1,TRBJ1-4,CASSWRGQGAEKLFF,TGTGCCAGCAGCTGGCGGGGACAGGGGGCTGAAAAACTGTTTTTT
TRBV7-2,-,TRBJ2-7,CASSFDKESEQYF,TGTGCCAGCAGCTTTGATAAGGAATCCGAGCAGTACTTC
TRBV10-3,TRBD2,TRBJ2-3,CAISPGLAGGRAYTDTQYF,TGTGCCATCAGCCCAGGACTAGCGGGAGGGAGGGCTTACACAGATACGCAGTATTTT
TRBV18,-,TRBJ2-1,CASSPISRQAYNEQFF,TGTGCCAGCTCACCAATCAGTCGACAGGCCTACAATGAGCAGTTCTTC
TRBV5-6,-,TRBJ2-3,CASSLGYSWADTQYF,TGTGCCAGCAGCTTGGGATATAGCTGGGCAGATACGCAGTATTTT
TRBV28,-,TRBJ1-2,CASSLGLNYGYTF,TGTGCCAGCAGCCTAGGGTTGAACTATGGCTACACCTTC
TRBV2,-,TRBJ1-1,CATRTPEGEAFF,TGTGCCACACGGACTCCTGAGGGTGAAGCTTTCTTT
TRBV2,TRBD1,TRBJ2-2,CASRGTANTGELFF,TGTGCCAGCAGAGGGACAGCGAACACCGGGGAGCTGTTTTTT
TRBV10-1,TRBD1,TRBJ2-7,CASSPGQGIYEQYF,TGCGCCAGCAGCCCGGGACAGGGAATCTACGAGCAGTACTTC
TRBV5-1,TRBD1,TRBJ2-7,CASSPGTADPYEQYF,TGCGCCAGCAGCCCCGGGACAGCCGACCCCTACGAGCAGTACTTC
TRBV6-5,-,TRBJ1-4,CASSYRRPEEKLFF,TGTGCCAGCAGTTATCGTCGACCGGAGGAAAAACTGTTTTTT